This T cell receptor (beta chain) was obtained from a study of OX40 agonist ivuxolimab in advanced cancers. Study-wide background: With ivuxolimab, an agonistic anti-OX40 (CD134) antibody, patients were treated. Notes on the study in general: Among the least clonally expanded were partial responders at 0.1-3.0 mg/kg. Averaging showed that CD8+ T cells had more expanded clones than CD4+ did.

With regard to this clone: Its antigen is not known.

This CDR3 spans 11 amino acids. Germline V gives CDR1 SEHNR, CDR2 FQNEAQ (reference sequence). V was shortened by 1 base and J by 10 bases, with 7 bases between the two germline ends. Produced via immunoSEQ multiplex PCR; TCRdb's table is partial and in-frame only. The repertoire holds 50,000 or so clones, with approximately 89% as singletons. The genes are TRBV7-9 and TRBJ1-1; D uncertain. The origin of this receptor is an adult with an advanced solid tumor such as melanoma, head and neck, liver or kidney cancer. The specimen comprised CD4+ or CD8+ T cells sorted from blood, sampled in a trial of the OX40 agonist ivuxolimab. In DNA, the CDR3 is TGTGCCAGCAGCTTAGGTGCAGGAGCTTTCTTT. Translation gives CASSLGAGAFF. The full variable domain, with the rest looked up from reference TRBV7-9 and TRBJ1-1, is DTGVSQNPRHKITKRGQNVTFRCDPISEHNRLYWYRQTLGQGPEFLTYFQNEAQLEKSRLLSDRFSAERPKGSFSTLEIQRTEQGDSAMYLCASSLGAGAFFGQGTRLTVV.